The T cell receptor beta chain described here comes from a study of human T cells and chemical hapten exposure (dated by TCRdb to about 2021). At the level of the whole study: Libraries were pooled for sequencing, and variation in per-sample TCR yields was attributed mainly to small differences in library volumes within the pool. Each blood RNA sample was used to sequence both TCR alpha and TCR beta chains. The study tracked peripheral blood TCR repertoire changes in vivo during primary and secondary sensitization to the hapten diphenylcyclopropenone (DPC) in alopecia patients.

Including cysteine and phenylalanine, the CDR3 has 14 amino acids. The read is trimmed to its CDR3 DNA, 42 bases read in frame from base 1. V is shortened by 0 bases, J by 4 bases, and the region joining them spans 10 bases. CDR1 and CDR2, per the germline V gene, are SGHRS and YFSETQ. Library method: RACE. Data came from a NextSeq 500. During library preparation, unique molecular identifiers were attached to individual cDNA molecules so that TCRs could be counted in a quantitative, reproducible way. In the authors' own workflow: The median number of TCRs per sample was around 100,000, ranging from about 20,000 to 750,000. The Decombinator software suite was used to annotate the V, J and CDR3 of the TCR reads. To make PS versus PT1 abundance plots, every sample was subsampled to the same number of TCRs (28,000). TCRs were defined as expanded if absent before sensitization and observed at least eight times at the 2-week time point. The public reads were quality trimmed at Q25 with fastp and then assembled into clones with MiXCR by TCRdb, keeping productive beta chains. Each CDR3 protein appears once, grouped with its most common genes and DNA. Clone size and V and J calls follow TCRdb, not the original study. For this sample the table gives approximately 79,000 distinct CDR3 sequences, of which over 7% were detected only once. Roughly 1.5% of the sample is held by the ten biggest clonotypes.

This clonotype was found a few times. Its antigen remains undetermined. No much larger clonotype is one base removed from it; base qualities were not supplied. The time point label, as the study defines it: healthy volunteer bleed at 6 weeks. Total RNA was isolated from unfractionated whole blood collected in Tempus Blood RNA tubes. Roughly 5 healthy volunteers acted as controls for TCR sequencing and had blood drawn at day 0, 2 weeks and 6 weeks. General conclusions and limits of the study: DPC sensitization did not change how many TCRs were above 1 in 1000 frequency, and no evidence was found of alterations in global repertoire structure. Repeated subsampling changed both the strength of the expansion versus patch-test correlation and the threshold at which that correlation became significant.

The sequence is built from TRBV5-1 and TRBJ1-1; the best D guess is TRBD1, with 5 bases matching. Sequencing was done on a sample of whole blood. This TCR derives from a male donor in good health. Some clones in this sample may be carry-over from other donors' samples. The CDR3 region has the sequence CASSLGAQGTEAFF. The DNA is TGCGCCAGCAGCTTGGGCGCCCAGGGCACTGAAGCTTTCTTT. Full variable domain (CDR3 extended with the reference TRBV5-1 and TRBJ1-1 proteins): KAGVTQTPRYLIKTRGQQVTLSCSPISGHRSVSWYQQTPGQGLQFLFEYFSETQRNKGNFPGRFSGRQFSNSRSEMNVSTLELGDSALYLCASSLGAQGTEAFFGQGTRLTVV.